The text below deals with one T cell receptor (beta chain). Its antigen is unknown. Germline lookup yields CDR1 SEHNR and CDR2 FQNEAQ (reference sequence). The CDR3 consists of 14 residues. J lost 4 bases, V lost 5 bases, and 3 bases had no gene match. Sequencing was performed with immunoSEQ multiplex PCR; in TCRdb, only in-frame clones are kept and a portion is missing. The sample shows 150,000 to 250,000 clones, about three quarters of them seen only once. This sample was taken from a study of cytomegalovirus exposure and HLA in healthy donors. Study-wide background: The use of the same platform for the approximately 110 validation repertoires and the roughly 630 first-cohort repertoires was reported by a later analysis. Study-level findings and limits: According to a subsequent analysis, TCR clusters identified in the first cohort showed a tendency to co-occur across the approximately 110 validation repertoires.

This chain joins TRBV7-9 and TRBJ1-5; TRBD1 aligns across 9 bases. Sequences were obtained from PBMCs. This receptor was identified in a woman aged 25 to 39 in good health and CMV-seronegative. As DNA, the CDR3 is TGTGCCAGCAGCGACGGGACAGGGAATCAGCCCCAGCATTTT. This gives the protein CASSDGTGNQPQHF.